These 8 T cell receptor beta chains were sequenced from one sample in a study of T cells in localized non-small cell lung cancer. The assay was immunoSEQ multiplex PCR, and TCRdb's table has in-frame clones only and misses some. Here the sample spans roughly 61,000 clones, 75% to 85% being singletons. The material was PBMCs, obtained before any cancer treatment. The receptor set was obtained from a man aged 35 to 70 with stage II lung adenocarcinoma.

V gene TRBV14 combines with J gene TRBJ2-1, with TRBD2 matching over 10 bases. CDR3 length: 16 residues. The germline gives CDR1 SGHDN, CDR2 FVKESK. V lost 2 bases to trimming and J lost 9 bases; unmatched junction nucleotides: 10. The CDR3 region is CASSQLRASGRGEQFF. As DNA, the CDR3 is TGTGCCAGCAGCCAACTTAGGGCTAGCGGGAGAGGTGAGCAGTTCTTC.

The chain has TRBV7-6 and TRBJ1-2, with a possible D match to TRBD1 (5 bases). Germline CDR1 reads SGHVS; CDR2 reads FNYEAQ. V was shortened by 8 bases and J by 1 base, with 14 bases between the two germline ends. This CDR3 comprises 14 residues. The CDR3 DNA follows: TGTGCCAGCTCGCCCGGGACGGATAACTATGGCTACACCTTC. Its translation: CASSPGTDNYGYTF.

The chain has TRBV12-5 and TRBJ2-3; D is unresolved. CDR1 is LGHNT and CDR2 is FRNRAP in the germline V gene. Trimming left V 4 bases short and J 4 bases short, with 18 bases between. The CDR3 is made up of 16 amino acids. The CDR3 spells CASGSSELFGSDTQYF. In DNA, the CDR3 is TGTGCTAGTGGTTCTTCCGAACTATTCGGGTCAGATACGCAGTATTTT.

This clone was observed a few times. The J gene is TRBJ1-1, the V gene TRBV7-9; D gene ambiguous. CDR1 and CDR2 from the germline V gene are SEHNR and FQNEAQ (reference sequence). With 4 bases removed from V and 2 bases from J, the gap between germline ends came to 11 bases. The CDR3 runs 14 residues. CDR3 nucleotide sequence: TGTGCCAGCAGCTATAGTCGAACCAACACTGAAGCTTTCTTT. Translated: CASSYSRTNTEAFF. Variable domain in full (rest from reference TRBV7-9 and TRBJ1-1): DTGVSQNPRHKITKRGQNVTFRCDPISEHNRLYWYRQTLGQGPEFLTYFQNEAQLEKSRLLSDRFSAERPKGSFSTLEIQRTEQGDSAMYLCASSYSRTNTEAFFGQGTRLTVV.

V gene TRBV30 combines with J gene TRBJ2-2; perhaps TRBD2 as D (6 bases). The V gene's germline CDR1 is GTSNPN and CDR2 SVGIG (reference sequence). V was clipped by 2 bases and J by 6 bases, with 13 bases between them. CDR3 length: 14 amino acids. CDR3 region: CAWSRDSFSGELFF. The CDR3 DNA reads TGTGCCTGGAGTCGGGACTCCTTCTCCGGGGAGCTGTTTTTT. The full variable domain, completed using reference TRBV30 and TRBJ2-2, is SQTIHQWPATLVQPVGSPLSLECTVEGTSNPNLYWYRQAAGRGLQLLFYSVGIGQISSEVPQNLSASRPQDRQFILSSKKLLLSDSGFYLCAWSRDSFSGELFFGEGSRLTVL.

V and J are TRBV6-1 and TRBJ1-2, with D unclear. This CDR3 spans 14 amino acids. CDR1 is MNHNS, CDR2 SASEGT, per germline. With 0 bases removed from V and 4 bases from J, the gap between germline ends came to 9 bases. The CDR3 reads CASSEAVRAYGYTF. The CDR3, as DNA: TGTGCCAGCAGTGAAGCGGTCAGAGCCTATGGCTACACCTTC.

This clone was seen just once. This chain connects TRBV4-3 to TRBJ2-3, with TRBD2 matching over 10 bases. After removal of 6 bases from V and 0 bases from J, the junction contained 3 bases not matched to a gene. This CDR3 is 15 amino acids long. Germline CDR1 LGHNA, CDR2 YSLEER. The CDR3 region has the DNA TGCGCCAGCAGTCCGACTAGCGGGAGCACAGATACGCAGTATTTT. Translating gives CASSPTSGSTDTQYF.

CDR3 DNA sequence: TGCAGCGTTGAGAGAGGGGAGGGGACTGAAGCTTTCTTT. Its protein product is CSVERGEGTEAFF. The chain couples TRBV29-1 to TRBJ1-1, with a weak D call TRBD1 (5 bases). The germline gives CDR1 SQVTM, CDR2 ANQGSEA. CDR3 length: 13 amino acids. The V end lost 3 bases, the J end lost 5 bases, and 13 bases lay between the germline ends.